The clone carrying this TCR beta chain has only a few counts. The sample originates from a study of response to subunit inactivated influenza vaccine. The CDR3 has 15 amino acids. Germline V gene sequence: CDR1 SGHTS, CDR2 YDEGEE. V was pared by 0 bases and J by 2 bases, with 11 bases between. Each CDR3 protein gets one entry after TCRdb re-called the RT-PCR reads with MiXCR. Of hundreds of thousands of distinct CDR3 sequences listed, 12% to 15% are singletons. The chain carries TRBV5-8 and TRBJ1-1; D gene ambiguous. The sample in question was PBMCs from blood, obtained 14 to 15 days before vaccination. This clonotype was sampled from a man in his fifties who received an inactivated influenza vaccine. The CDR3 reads CASSLDPGPNTEAFF. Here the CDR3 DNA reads TGTGCCAGCAGCTTGGATCCGGGCCCAAACACTGAAGCTTTCTTT.